This record looks at one TCR beta chain sequence and its context. No antigen is known for it. No per-base quality is available; no much larger clone lies one base away. CDR1 and CDR2, per the germline V gene, are SGHVS and FNYEAQ. Between the V and J ends, shortened by 5 bases and 2 bases respectively, the junction contains 10 bases. Taken from cysteine to phenylalanine, the CDR3 has 13 residues. Only the CDR3 part of the read is kept: 39 bases, read in frame from the first base. Donors were healthy HIV-negative adults with no recently reported acute infections or vaccinations. Every donor was a Caucasian adult living in Nashville, Tennessee, USA. For unsorted samples, 75 million to 90 million PBMCs were counted and genomic DNA was extracted with the QIAamp DNA Blood Mini kit. After blood collection by leukapheresis, PBMCs were isolated using Ficoll-Histopaque density gradient centrifugation and then cryopreserved in the vapor phase of liquid nitrogen.

These data are taken from a study of shared clonotypes between healthy human individuals (dated by TCRdb to about 2020). As for the study more broadly: A couple of women and a few men aged 18 to 49 years were included in the cohort. The study deeply sequenced blood TCR repertoires of about five healthy adults to estimate repertoire size and the extent of clonotype sharing between individuals. To increase sequencing depth and limit assay-specific biases, different laboratories used diverse techniques to prepare libraries and sequence TCR repertoires. Leukapheresis yielded between about 0.94 and 9 billion PBMCs per donor.

Summary of the overall study and its limitations: Based on pairwise subsampling, the degree of clonotype sharing among donors was expected to be affected by sequencing depth. Because the study included a small number of donors, the genetic and exposure-history diversity represented was limited. Only blood was sampled, and tissue TCR repertoires likely differ from those in blood.

Using the deep immunoSEQ assay, multiplex PCR amplified TCR CDR3 regions from genomic DNA. Genomic DNA extracted from each cell subset was distributed evenly over all wells of several immunoSEQ 96-well plates, and each plate served as one replicate. For unsorted PBMC, each replicate PCR was loaded with 300 ng genomic DNA, equivalent to about 30,000 T cell genomes. Unsorted PBMC genomic DNA was sequenced across ten immunoSEQ deep assay plates. Purified libraries were quantified with a Qubit 3.0 fluorometer, sized on a Bioanalyzer 2100, and re-quantified with the KAPA Library Quantification kit. Each immunoSEQ 96-well plate was sequenced on its own single-read 150-cycle Illumina NextSeq 550 flow cell. On the authors' methods: Because the immunoSEQ output included only junctional sequences and no quality scores, the filtering could not be the same as the filtering used for full-length reads. To assign V/J genes and CDR3, sequences were annotated using PyIR, a Python wrapper for IgBLAST v1.9, with IMGT germline references. Reads were removed for weak V/J assignments (E-value above 1e-6), missing CDR3, stop codons, out-of-frame junctions, or ambiguous translated residues. A V3J clonotype was defined by an identical inferred V gene, J gene, and CDR3 amino acid sequence. The percentage overlap between two repertoires was calculated by dividing the number of shared unique clonotypes by the size of the smaller repertoire. RTK rarefaction, the Chao1 estimator, and Recon v2.1 estimates of unobserved clonotypes were used to assess repertoire richness. The clones in this table, taken by TCRdb from immuneACCESS, are in-frame only. Not every clone is retained; where verified, under half of the shortfall comes from an unresolved V gene, and the cause of the rest is unknown. That table supplies the V and J calls and clone size; D and trimming were determined from the DNA. The sample data list roughly 500,000 clones, and approximately 80% of these were observed just once. The ten largest make up about 12% of the sample.

The chain uses TRBV7-6 and TRBJ2-7, with no confidently assigned D gene. The sequencing sample was made of PBMCs. The TCR originated in a woman aged 40 to 50 in good health. Some clones in this sample may be carry-over from other donors' samples. The CDR3 region has the sequence CASSRGQPYEQYF. The sequenced DNA is TGTGCCAGCAGCCGTGGTCAGCCCTACGAGCAGTACTTC.